A single sample is the source of the 22 T cell receptor beta chains below, sequenced in a study of OX40 agonist ivuxolimab in advanced cancers. The method was immunoSEQ multiplex PCR; TCRdb's version includes in-frame clones alone and lacks a portion of them. The repertoire includes tens of thousands of clones, roughly 81% of them detected once, and 1.5% to 2% sits in the top ten. The starting material was CD4+ or CD8+ T cells sorted from blood, obtained in a trial of the OX40 agonist ivuxolimab. These receptors all come from an adult with an advanced solid tumor such as melanoma, head and neck, liver or kidney cancer.

The V and J genes are TRBV7-3 and TRBJ2-3, with D unclear. Trimming shortened V by 4 bases and J by 3 bases, and 11 bases separated the two germline ends. The length of the CDR3 is 14 residues. CDR1 is SGHTA, CDR2 FQGTGA, per germline. CDR3 residues: CASSSASQTDTQYF. The CDR3 nucleotides read TGTGCCAGCAGCTCAGCATCTCAAACAGATACGCAGTATTTT.

CDR3 in amino acids: CASSFAGASYEQYF. The CDR3 nucleotides read TGTGCCAGCAGCTTCGCAGGGGCCTCCTACGAGCAGTACTTC. V is TRBV7-9 and J is TRBJ2-7; D may be TRBD1 (6 bases). The germline CDR1 and CDR2 sequences are SEHNR and FQNEAQ (reference sequence). Trimming cost V 3 bases and J 0 bases, with 9 bases left between them. The CDR3 runs 14 residues.

The chain uses TRBV5-1 and TRBJ2-5; 8 bases map to TRBD1. The CDR3 spans 14 residues. Germline V gene lookup returns CDR1 SGHRS and CDR2 YFSETQ. V gave up 1 base and J gave up 3 bases; unmatched junction bases: 2. The CDR3 DNA follows: TGCGCCAGCAGCTTGTACAGGGGGAAAGAGACCCAGTACTTC. This translates into CASSLYRGKETQYF.

The chain has TRBV7-3 and TRBJ2-2, with a weak D call TRBD2 (7 bases). Germline loops: CDR1 SGHTA, CDR2 FQGTGA. V dropped 5 bases and J dropped 2 bases, with 12 bases sitting between them. This CDR3 spans 15 amino acids. CDR3 nucleotide sequence: TGTGCCAGCAGCCTCGGGGGGCGCAACACCGGGGAGCTGTTTTTT. The encoded protein is CASSLGGRNTGELFF.

The chain is built from TRBV5-1 and TRBJ2-3; 13 bases map to TRBD2. This CDR3 has 17 residues. Germline CDR1 is SGHRS and CDR2 is YFSETQ. V lost 4 bases to trimming and J lost 4 bases; unmatched junction nucleotides: 9. CDR3 coding DNA: TGCGCCAGCAGCCTGTCGACTAGCGGGAGGCCAGCAGATACGCAGTATTTT. This codes for CASSLSTSGRPADTQYF.

V gene TRBV6-1 combines with J gene TRBJ2-4; perhaps TRBD1 as D (5 bases). The germline V and J ends were trimmed by 4 bases and 2 bases, with 18 bases remaining between them. The germline gives CDR1 MNHNS, CDR2 SASEGT. The CDR3 loop spans 17 amino acids. CDR3 sequence reads: CASSGQQATDSKNIQYF. The CDR3 DNA sequence: TGTGCCAGCAGTGGACAGCAAGCCACCGATTCCAAAAACATTCAGTACTTC.

The V call is TRBV7-6, the J call TRBJ2-5; the D gene is possibly TRBD2 (6 bases). The J call may be mistaken, given a closer DNA end match to TRBJ2-7. Looked up from germline, CDR1 is SGHVS and CDR2 is FNYEAQ. The length of the CDR3 is 15 residues. In DNA, the CDR3 is TGTGCCAGCAGCTTAGCGGGAGGTAACTCCTACGAGCAGTACTTC. It specifies CASSLAGGNSYEQYF.

The V call is TRBV5-1, the J call TRBJ2-2; D is uncertain. The germline V and J ends were trimmed by 0 bases and 2 bases, with 14 bases remaining between them. CDR1 is SGHRS, CDR2 YFSETQ, per germline. The CDR3 is 17 amino acids. The CDR3 loop reads CASSLVAFASNTGELFF. DNA of the CDR3: TGCGCCAGCAGCTTGGTTGCGTTCGCCAGTAACACCGGGGAGCTGTTTTTT.

The table lists this clone with a count of one. V gene TRBV11-2 combines with J gene TRBJ1-2; 10 bases fit TRBD1. V was pared by 5 bases and J by 4 bases, with 7 bases of the junction left unmatched. Germline V gene sequence: CDR1 SGHAT, CDR2 FQNNGV. The CDR3 runs to 15 residues. The DNA for the CDR3 is TGTGCCAGCAGCCAGGGGACAGGGGTCGTCTATGGCTACACCTTC. It specifies CASSQGTGVVYGYTF. The whole variable domain, filled in from reference TRBV11-2 and TRBJ1-2, reads EAGVAQSPRYKIIEKRQSVAFWCNPISGHATLYWYQQILGQGPKLLIQFQNNGVVDDSQLPKDRFSAERLKGVDSTLKIQPAKLEDSAVYLCASSQGTGVVYGYTFGSGTRLTVV.

The V and J genes are TRBV2 and TRBJ1-2; 11 bases align to TRBD1. The germline CDR1 and CDR2 sequences are SNHLY and FYNNEI. The J segment lost 4 bases and the V segment lost 6 bases, leaving 10 bases of the junction unmatched. This CDR3 is built from 16 residues. This CDR3 is CASSLGQGARSYGYTF. The CDR3 DNA reads as TGTGCCAGCAGCCTAGGACAGGGGGCGCGGAGCTATGGCTACACCTTC.

The V gene is TRBV2, the J gene TRBJ2-7; TRBD1 might be the D (5 bases). In germline, CDR1 is SNHLY, CDR2 FYNNEI. V dropped 6 bases and J dropped 6 bases, with 18 bases sitting between them. CDR3 size: 14 residues. DNA for the CDR3: TGTGCCAGCAGCGATCTGGTTGGGGCGTTCGAGCAGTACTTC. This sequence encodes CASSDLVGAFEQYF. Together with reference TRBV2 and TRBJ2-7, the CDR3 gives the full variable domain: EPEVTQTPSHQVTQMGQEVILRCVPISNHLYFYWYRQILGQKVEFLVSFYNNEISEKSEIFDDQFSVERPDGSNFTLKIRSTKLEDSAMYFCASSDLVGAFEQYFGPGTRLTVT.

This clone has a handful of counts. The chain employs TRBV21-1 and TRBJ1-4. TRBV21-1 is an annotated pseudogene. The CDR3 contains 15 residues. The CDR3 here is CASSSGRRPNEKLFF. As DNA, the CDR3 is TGTGCCAGCAGCTCTGGACGGAGACCGAATGAAAAACTGTTTTTT.

This rearrangement joins TRBV28 to TRBJ1-5; D is possibly TRBD1 (6 bases). This CDR3 has 15 residues. With 5 bases removed from V and 6 bases from J, the gap between germline ends came to 17 bases. Germline V gene lookup returns CDR1 MDHEN and CDR2 SYDVKM. CDR3 residues: CASSPYPGGRQPQHF. As DNA, the CDR3 is TGTGCCAGCAGTCCTTACCCCGGGGGGCGTCAGCCCCAGCATTTT.

This clone was seen only a few times. The chain couples TRBV7-9 to TRBJ1-6; D unclear. The CDR3 is 16 amino acids. CDR1 and CDR2 (germline): SEHNR, FQNEAQ (reference sequence). V was trimmed by 2 bases and J by 0 bases, leaving 8 bases between them. The chain's CDR3 is CASSLFVSSYNSPLHF. The DNA of the CDR3 is TGTGCCAGCAGCTTATTTGTCAGCTCCTATAATTCACCCCTCCACTTT.

This chain joins TRBV4-1 and TRBJ2-1; TRBD1 agrees at 7 bases. The CDR3 spans 15 residues. CDR1 and CDR2 from the germline V gene are MGHRA and YSYEKL. The V segment lost 5 bases and the J segment 5 bases; nucleotides outside the gene matches: 9. CDR3 in amino acids: CASSRGTAYNNEQFF. The DNA of the CDR3 is TGCGCCAGCAGCAGGGGGACAGCGTACAACAATGAGCAGTTCTTC.

This rearrangement joins TRBV7-9 to TRBJ2-7; D unresolved. The germline V and J ends were trimmed by 2 bases and 4 bases, with 6 bases remaining between them. This CDR3 contains 12 residues. CDR1 and CDR2 (germline): SEHNR, FQNEAQ (reference sequence). The CDR3, as DNA: TGTGCCAGCAGCTTAAAAGAGTACGAGCAGTACTTC. Translated, it gives CASSLKEYEQYF.

This sequence joins TRBV29-1 and TRBJ2-6; D might be TRBD1 or TRBD2, each matching 6 bases. The ends were cut back, 1 base at V and 4 bases at J, with 14 bases in the middle. Germline-derived CDR1 and CDR2 are SQVTM and ANQGSEA. CDR3 length: 16 residues. CDR3 bases: TGCAGCGTTGAAGCGTCGGGGGCGCGGGGGGCCAACGTCCTGACTTTC. Translating it yields CSVEASGARGANVLTF.

Only one count was recorded for this clone. The chain links TRBV11-2 to TRBJ2-3, with D maybe TRBD2 (5 bases). The CDR3 extends over 15 amino acids. V dropped 1 base and J dropped 3 bases, with 11 bases sitting between them. Germline V CDR1 and CDR2: SGHAT, FQNNGV. The CDR3 region is CASSLVAGYTDTQYF. DNA of the CDR3: TGTGCCAGCAGCTTAGTCGCGGGTTATACAGATACGCAGTATTTT.

The chain carries TRBV9 and TRBJ2-3; D is possibly TRBD2 (5 bases). Trimming removed 5 bases from V and 2 bases from J, with 21 bases in between. The CDR3 contains 17 residues. Germline V gene sequence: CDR1 SGDLS, CDR2 YYNGEE. CDR3 sequence (DNA): TGTGCCAGCAGTGCCAGGAGCGGAAACCTTTTCACAGATACGCAGTATTTT. As protein: CASSARSGNLFTDTQYF.

This clone was found a few times. This chain connects TRBV7-9 to TRBJ1-2; D is possibly TRBD1 (5 bases). Trimming removed 6 bases at V and 0 bases at J, with 11 bases between. CDR1 is SEHNR and CDR2 is FQNEAQ in the germline V gene (reference sequence). The CDR3 has 14 amino acids. The CDR3 DNA follows: TGTGCCAGCAGTCCCCAGGGTTCTAACTATGGCTACACCTTC. Its translation: CASSPQGSNYGYTF.

This clone has only a few counts. Here the CDR3 DNA reads TGTGCCAGTACAGCCGGGACAGGGGGCGAGGAAGGCTACACCTTC. It codes for CASTAGTGGEEGYTF. V usage is TRBV19 and J usage is TRBJ1-2; 12 bases match TRBD1. CDR3 size: 15 residues. Germline CDR1 is LNHDA and CDR2 is SQIVND (reference sequence). J lost 8 bases, V lost 7 bases, and 11 bases had no gene match.

This chain connects TRBV23-1 to TRBJ2-1; tentative D call: TRBD1 (5 bases). TRBV23-1 counts as an open reading frame of uncertain function. The V gene lost 2 bases and the J gene lost 0 bases, with 14 bases spanning the gap. CDR3 length: 17 amino acids. CDR3 sequence: CASSQTTGISSYNEQFF. The CDR3 region has the DNA TGCGCCAGCAGTCAAACAACAGGTATTAGCTCCTACAATGAGCAGTTCTTC.